Detailed here is one TCR beta chain. What it binds is unknown. cDNA libraries of TCR beta carried unique molecular identifiers. T cells numbering roughly 0.95 to 10 million yielded roughly 500,000 cDNA molecules. MiXCR, applied by TCRdb to the PCR reads, yields one record per CDR3 protein. Of about 260,000 distinct CDR3 sequences listed, 30% to 45% are singletons. The CDR3 totals 13 residues. Germline CDR1 SQVTM, CDR2 ANQGSEA. The data stem from a study of post-analysis software for immune sequencing data. Study information: As for disease course, relapsing-remitting, secondary progressive and progressive-relapsing multiple sclerosis were all included.

General study findings and limits: Normalized Chao1 diversity in multiple sclerosis patients fell significantly below that of controls. Patients carried roughly 5 TRBV segments more frequently than controls did, and TRBV5-6, TRBV5-1 and TRBV20-1 were among them. Batch-matched samples strongly co-clustered by F measure.

The sequence was collected from a girl aged 10-17 years with multiple sclerosis. Sequences were obtained from blood. The chain carries TRBV29-1 and TRBJ2-5, with 11 bases identical to TRBD1. Near its end, the DNA agrees better with TRBJ2-7, so the J call may be wrong. Here the CDR3 reads CSARTGGPYEQYF. In nucleotides, the CDR3 is TGCAGCGCCCGGACAGGGGGCCCCTACGAGCAGTACTTC.